A selection of T cell receptor beta chains follows, all from one sample in a study of T cells in Graves' hyperthyroidism and ophthalmopathy. Each CDR3 protein gets one entry after TCRdb re-called the multiplex PCR reads with MiXCR. The profile covers approximately 590,000 distinct CDR3 sequences, with about a sixth appearing a single time and around 7.5% taken by the ten largest. What was sequenced was blood. The origin of the receptors is a woman aged 25 to 39 with Graves' hyperthyroidism. The CDR3 runs from the conserved cysteine through the conserved F or W.

j_call v_call cdr3_length cdr3_aa
TRBJ1-5 TRBV12-5 15 CASGLVLGSNQPQHF
TRBJ1-5 TRBV30 15 CAWSVGAANYQPQHF
TRBJ2-5 TRBV6-1 13 CASSPFKQETQYF
TRBJ2-7 TRBV6-5 16 CASSYTGTVSSYEQYF
TRBJ2-7 TRBV27 14 CASNRGGRSYEQYF
TRBJ2-3 TRBV7-3 14 CASSLMANTDTQYF
TRBJ2-1 TRBV7-9 16 CASSIGAATANNEQFF
TRBJ1-1 TRBV27 18 CASSLSLDRSKMNTEAFF
TRBJ2-1 TRBV12-3/TRBV12-4 13 CASSLGEFYEQFF
TRBJ2-7 TRBV20-1 15 CSAVLAGSSSYEQYF
TRBJ2-3 TRBV12-5 21 CASGLVRGERTYPQHTDTQYF
TRBJ2-1 TRBV19 16 CASSPGASGTYNEQFF
TRBJ2-2 TRBV25-1 14 CASSEFGETGELFF
TRBJ1-6 TRBV20-1 15 CSARVGSSYNSPLHF
TRBJ1-5 TRBV7-8 15 CASSLESGSNQPQHF
TRBJ1-1 TRBV5-6 15 CASRVGPSANTEAFF
TRBJ2-7 TRBV20-1 13 CSARDGGFYEQYF
TRBJ1-1 TRBV5-6 15 CASNLGYSTLAEAFF
TRBJ1-1 TRBV6-9 13 CASSYYLNTEAFF
TRBJ2-7 TRBV7-9 15 CASSLVSQASYEQYF
TRBJ2-1 TRBV27 12 CASTGTNAEQFF
TRBJ2-7 TRBV2 13 CASSEARRGEQYF
TRBJ1-5 TRBV28 17 CASSPGQGMASNQPQHF
TRBJ1-4 TRBV4-2 17 CASSQLNPGARNEKLFF
TRBJ1-6 TRBV18 15 CASTGQVSYNSPLHF
TRBJ2-1 TRBV7-9 16 CASSLSRDRGANEQFF
TRBJ2-7 TRBV24-1 14 CATSDLLFYYEQYF
TRBJ2-3 TRBV19 16 CASSYLGGMGTDTQYF
TRBJ2-1 TRBV10-3 12 CAISLQGWEQFF
TRBJ2-4 TRBV7-2 15 CASSLVGGPKNIQYF
TRBJ2-1 TRBV12-3/TRBV12-4 14 CASSEGLASGEQFF
TRBJ1-4 TRBV6-1 15 CASSARTGGSEKLFF
TRBJ1-1 TRBV7-2 13 CASSLGSDTEAFF
TRBJ2-3 TRBV6-5 15 CASSYLDRGSDTQYF
TRBJ2-7 TRBV5-1 14 CASSWGTSTYEQYF
TRBJ2-3 TRBV20-1 15 CSAPTSGWSTDTQYF
TRBJ2-3 TRBV10-3 17 CAISGETSGSNPDTQYF
TRBJ2-3 TRBV20-1 12 CSAAGQSDTQYF
TRBJ2-3 TRBV11-2 15 CASSLIPYVPDTQYF
TRBJ1-2 TRBV15 15 CATSRAVRVPYGYTF
TRBJ2-1 TRBV11-2 14 CASSQEVGGREQFF